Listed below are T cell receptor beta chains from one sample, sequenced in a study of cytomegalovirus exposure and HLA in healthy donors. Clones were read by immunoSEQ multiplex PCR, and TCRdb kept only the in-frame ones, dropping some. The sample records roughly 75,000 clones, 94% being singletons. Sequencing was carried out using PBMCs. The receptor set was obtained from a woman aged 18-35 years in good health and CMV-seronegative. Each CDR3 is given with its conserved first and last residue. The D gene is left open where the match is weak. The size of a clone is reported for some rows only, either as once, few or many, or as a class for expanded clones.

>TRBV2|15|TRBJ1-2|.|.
TGTGCCAGCAGTGAGAGTAGGGGGACTAACTATGGCTACACCTTC
CASSESRGTNYGYTF
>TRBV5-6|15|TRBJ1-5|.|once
TGTGCCAGCAGCTTCGGGAGTGGTAGCAATCAGCCCCAGCATTTT
CASSFGSGSNQPQHF
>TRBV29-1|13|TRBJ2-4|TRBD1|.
TGCAGCGTTGGACAGGGAACCAAAAACATTCAGTACTTC
CSVGQGTKNIQYF
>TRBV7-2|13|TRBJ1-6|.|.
TGTGCCAGCAGCCCCGGACAGAATTCACCCCTCCACTTT
CASSPGQNSPLHF
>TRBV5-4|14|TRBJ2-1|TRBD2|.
TGTGCCAGCAGCTTGGCGGGAGGGCCTAATGAGCAGTTCTTC
CASSLAGGPNEQFF
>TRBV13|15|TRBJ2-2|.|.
TGTGCCAGCAGCATGATGACAGCCAACACCGGGGAGCTGTTTTTT
CASSMMTANTGELFF
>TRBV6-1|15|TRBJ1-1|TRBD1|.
TGTGCCAGCAGTCCAATAAACAGGGGGCGTACTGAAGCTTTCTTT
CASSPINRGRTEAFF
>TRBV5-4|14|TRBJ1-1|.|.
TGTGCCAGCAGCTTGGTCACAGGGAGGGAAAAAGCTTTCTTT
CASSLVTGREKAFF
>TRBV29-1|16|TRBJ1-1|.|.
TGCAGCGTTGAGGGGATAAGGGAGGGGCAGAACACTGAAGCTTTCTTT
CSVEGIREGQNTEAFF
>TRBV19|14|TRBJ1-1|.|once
TGTGCCAGTAGTATAGACAGGGCGGCCACTGAAGCTTTCTTT
CASSIDRAATEAFF
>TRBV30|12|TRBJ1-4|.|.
TGTGCCTTCGGGGGGAGGCTCGAAAAACTGTTTTTT
CAFGGRLEKLFF
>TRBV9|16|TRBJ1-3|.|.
TGTGCCAGCAGCTTTAGACAGGTAGCCGATGGAAACACCATATATTTT
CASSFRQVADGNTIYF
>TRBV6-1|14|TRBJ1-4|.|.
TGTGCCAGCAGTGAAGGGCAGGAAGTTGAAAAACTGTTTTTT
CASSEGQEVEKLFF
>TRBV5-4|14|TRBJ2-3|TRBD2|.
TGTGCCAGCAGCTTACTAGCGGGCGGGCATACGCAGTATTTT
CASSLLAGGHTQYF
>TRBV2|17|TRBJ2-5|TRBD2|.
TGTGCCAGCAGTGAAGTACCCGGACTAGCGGGAGGGGAGACCCAGTACTTC
CASSEVPGLAGGETQYF
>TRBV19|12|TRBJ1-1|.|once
TGTGCCAGTAGTATGTTGAGGGCGGAAGCTTTCTTT
CASSMLRAEAFF
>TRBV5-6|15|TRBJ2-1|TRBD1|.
TGTGCCAGCAGCTGGTGGGGGACAGGGTACCATGAGCAGTTCTTC
CASSWWGTGYHEQFF
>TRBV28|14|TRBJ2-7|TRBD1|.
TGTGCCAGCAGTTTAGGACAGGTCCGAAACGAGCAGTACTTC
CASSLGQVRNEQYF
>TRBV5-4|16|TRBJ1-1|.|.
TGTGCCAGCAGCTTGGAGATTGGACTCACGAACACTGAAGCTTTCTTT
CASSLEIGLTNTEAFF
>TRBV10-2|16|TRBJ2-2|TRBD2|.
TGCGCCAGCAGTTCACTAGCGGGAGGATTGAGCGGGGAGCTGTTTTTT
CASSSLAGGLSGELFF
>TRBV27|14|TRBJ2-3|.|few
TGTGCCAGCAGTTTTTTGAGCGACACAGATACGCAGTATTTT
CASSFLSDTDTQYF
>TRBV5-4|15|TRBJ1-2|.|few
TGTGCCAGCAGCTTGTTAACCTCGCGAGGCTATGGCTACACCTTC
CASSLLTSRGYGYTF
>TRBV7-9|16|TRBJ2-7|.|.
TGTGCCAGCAGCTCGCACACCGAAAGGGGATTTTACGAGCAGTACTTC
CASSSHTERGFYEQYF
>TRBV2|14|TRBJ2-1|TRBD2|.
TGTGCCAGCGATAGCGGGAGTTACTACAATGAGCAGTTCTTC
CASDSGSYYNEQFF
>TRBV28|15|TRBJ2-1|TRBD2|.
TGTGCCAGCAGTTCGAGCGGGAGACCCTACAATGAGCAGTTCTTC
CASSSSGRPYNEQFF
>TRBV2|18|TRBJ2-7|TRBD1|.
TGTGCCAGCAGCGCCCTGGGTGGGACAGGGGAAGGAGGATACGAGCAGTACTTC
CASSALGGTGEGGYEQYF
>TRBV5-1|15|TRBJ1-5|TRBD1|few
TGCGCCAGCAGCCCCGGGACAGGGAGTTTTCAGCCCCAGCATTTT
CASSPGTGSFQPQHF
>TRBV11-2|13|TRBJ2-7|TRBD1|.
TGTGCCAGCAGCTTACAGGGGGCTACCGAGCAGTACTTC
CASSLQGATEQYF
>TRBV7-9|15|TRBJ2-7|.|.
TGTGCCAGCAGCTTAGCGAGGAGGGGTGGCTACGAGCAGTACTTC
CASSLARRGGYEQYF
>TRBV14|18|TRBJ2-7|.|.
TGTGCCAGCAGCCAAGATTCTTCAGGGGCCCCGGGTCGCTACGAGCAGTACTTC
CASSQDSSGAPGRYEQYF
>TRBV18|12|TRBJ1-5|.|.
TGTGCCAGCTCACCGCAGGGAAAGACCCAGCATTTT
CASSPQGKTQHF
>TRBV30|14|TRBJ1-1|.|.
TGTGCCTGGATCCGGCCGACAGTGAACACTGAAGCTTTCTTT
CAWIRPTVNTEAFF
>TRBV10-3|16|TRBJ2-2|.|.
TGTGCCATCAGTGAGTCTGGGGGCCCAAACACCGGGGAGCTGTTTTTT
CAISESGGPNTGELFF
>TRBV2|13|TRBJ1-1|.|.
TGTGCCAGCAGTCTACGGGCAGGGGCTGCGGCTTTCTTT
CASSLRAGAAAFF
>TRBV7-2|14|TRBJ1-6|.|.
TGTGCCAGCAGCTTCAGCTCCTATAATTCACCCCTCCACTTT
CASSFSSYNSPLHF
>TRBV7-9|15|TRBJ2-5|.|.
TGTGCCAGCAGCTCCTCGACAGGCTTCCAAGAGACCCAGTACTTC
CASSSSTGFQETQYF
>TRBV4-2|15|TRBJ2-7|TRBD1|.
TGTGCCAGCAGCCACCCGGGACAGGGATCTTGGGAGCAGTACTTC
CASSHPGQGSWEQYF
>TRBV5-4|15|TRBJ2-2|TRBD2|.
TGTGCCAGCAGCCCCCTAGCGGGAGACCCCGGGGAGCTGTTTTTT
CASSPLAGDPGELFF